This TCR beta chain comes out of a study of T cells in Graves' hyperthyroidism and ophthalmopathy. Study background: Peripheral blood was obtained at initial diagnosis, preceding any treatment.

Comments on this clonotype: Its specificity is unknown.

Researchers amplified the TCR beta CDR3 regions from RNA transcripts. The HTBI primer set drove a first-round RT-PCR of the TCR CDR3. MiXCR, applied by TCRdb to the multiplex PCR reads, yields one record per CDR3 protein. The repertoire holds hundreds of thousands of distinct CDR3 sequences, with more than 12% as singletons. Germline V gene data show CDR1 as SQVTM and CDR2 as ANQGSEA. The V gene lost 5 bases and the J gene lost 1 base, with 14 bases spanning the gap. The CDR3 loop spans 15 amino acids. Study-wide results and caveats: Appearing also in blood were most of the thyroid clonotypes expanded above 0.001.

Ophthalmopathy in the patients scored at least 3 on Clinical Activity Score and at least 4 on NOSPECS grade, lasting under 3 months. Source material: blood. This receptor was obtained from a man aged 45-60 years with Graves' ophthalmopathy. This rearrangement joins TRBV29-1 to TRBJ2-2; a possible D gene is TRBD1 (5 bases). In DNA, the CDR3 is TGCAGCGTTTATTTGAGCCAGGGGAACACCGGGGAGCTGTTTTTT. It encodes CSVYLSQGNTGELFF.